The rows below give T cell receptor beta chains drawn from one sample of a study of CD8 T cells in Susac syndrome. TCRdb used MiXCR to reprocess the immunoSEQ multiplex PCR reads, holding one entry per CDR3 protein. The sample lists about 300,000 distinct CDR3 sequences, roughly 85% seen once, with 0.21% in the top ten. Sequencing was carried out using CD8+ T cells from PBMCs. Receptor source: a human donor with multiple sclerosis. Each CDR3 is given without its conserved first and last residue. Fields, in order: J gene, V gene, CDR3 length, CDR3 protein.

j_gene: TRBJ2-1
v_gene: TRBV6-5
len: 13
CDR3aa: ATGGAVSSYNEQF

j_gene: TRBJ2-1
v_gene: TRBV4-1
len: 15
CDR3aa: ASSPEPTQLRGNEQF

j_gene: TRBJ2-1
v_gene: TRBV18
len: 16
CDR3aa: ASSPSDYTTISYNEQF

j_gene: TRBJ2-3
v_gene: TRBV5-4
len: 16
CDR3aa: ASSLGPSGPGGTDTQY

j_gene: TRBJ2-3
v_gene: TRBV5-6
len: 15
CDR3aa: ASSLFSDVTRTDTQY

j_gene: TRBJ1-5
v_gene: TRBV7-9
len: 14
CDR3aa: ASSLSTDPLGQPQH

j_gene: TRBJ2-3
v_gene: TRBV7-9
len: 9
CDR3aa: ASQAGSSQY

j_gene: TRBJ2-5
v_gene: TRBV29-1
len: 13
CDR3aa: SALSSGRVQETQY

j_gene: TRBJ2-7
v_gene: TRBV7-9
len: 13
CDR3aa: ASRPGAGQGYEQY

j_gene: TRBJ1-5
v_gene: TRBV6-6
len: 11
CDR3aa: ASRLYSNQPQH

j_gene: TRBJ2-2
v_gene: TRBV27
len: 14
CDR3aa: ASSFLRAQGTGELF

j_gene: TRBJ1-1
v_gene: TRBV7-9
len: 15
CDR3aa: ASSSMGGGALNTEAF

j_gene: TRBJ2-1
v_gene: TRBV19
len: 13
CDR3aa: ASSIIGGTYNEQF

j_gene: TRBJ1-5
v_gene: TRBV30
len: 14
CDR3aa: AWSVQGPLYNQPQH

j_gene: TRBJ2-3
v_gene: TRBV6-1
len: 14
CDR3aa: ASSLWTGLDTDTQY

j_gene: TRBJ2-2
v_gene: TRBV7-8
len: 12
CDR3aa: ATDSGTFGGELF

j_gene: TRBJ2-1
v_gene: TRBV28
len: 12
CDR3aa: ASRKWDYDNEQF

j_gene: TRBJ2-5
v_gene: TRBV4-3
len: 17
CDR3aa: ASSQDWSGSGRLQETQY

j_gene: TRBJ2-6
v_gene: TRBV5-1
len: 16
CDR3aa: ASSLPLSGSSGANVLT

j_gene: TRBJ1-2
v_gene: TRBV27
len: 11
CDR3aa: ASSPAGDYGYT

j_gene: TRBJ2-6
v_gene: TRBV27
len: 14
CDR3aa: ASSLLTTGGANVLT

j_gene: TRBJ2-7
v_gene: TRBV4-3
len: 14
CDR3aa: ASSQGAGTSLDEQY

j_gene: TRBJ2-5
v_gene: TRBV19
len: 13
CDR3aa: ASSLWTGTQETQY

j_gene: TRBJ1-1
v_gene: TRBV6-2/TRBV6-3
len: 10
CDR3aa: ASRNPGDEAF

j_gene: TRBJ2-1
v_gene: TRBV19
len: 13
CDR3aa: ASSIVTSGSPEQF

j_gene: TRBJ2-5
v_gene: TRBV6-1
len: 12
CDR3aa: ASSSGTGKETQY

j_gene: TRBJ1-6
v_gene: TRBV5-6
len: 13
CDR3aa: ASSFSTGNNSPLH

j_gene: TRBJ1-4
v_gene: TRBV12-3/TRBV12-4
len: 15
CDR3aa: ASSSGQGALLSEKLF

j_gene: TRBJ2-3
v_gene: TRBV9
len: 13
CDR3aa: ASSVVRGFADTQY

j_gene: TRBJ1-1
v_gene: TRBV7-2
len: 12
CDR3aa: ASSLVDRADEAF

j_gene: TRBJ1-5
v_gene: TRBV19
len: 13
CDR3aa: ASSMNGNSNQPQH

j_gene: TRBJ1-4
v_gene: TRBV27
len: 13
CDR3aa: ASSPYLTGNEKLF

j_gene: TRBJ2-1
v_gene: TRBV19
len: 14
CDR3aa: ASTAWAQGAKNEQF

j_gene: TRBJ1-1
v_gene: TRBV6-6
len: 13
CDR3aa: ASSYLQGMNTEAF

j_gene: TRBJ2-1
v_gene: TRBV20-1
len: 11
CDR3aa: SVPDLAHNEQF